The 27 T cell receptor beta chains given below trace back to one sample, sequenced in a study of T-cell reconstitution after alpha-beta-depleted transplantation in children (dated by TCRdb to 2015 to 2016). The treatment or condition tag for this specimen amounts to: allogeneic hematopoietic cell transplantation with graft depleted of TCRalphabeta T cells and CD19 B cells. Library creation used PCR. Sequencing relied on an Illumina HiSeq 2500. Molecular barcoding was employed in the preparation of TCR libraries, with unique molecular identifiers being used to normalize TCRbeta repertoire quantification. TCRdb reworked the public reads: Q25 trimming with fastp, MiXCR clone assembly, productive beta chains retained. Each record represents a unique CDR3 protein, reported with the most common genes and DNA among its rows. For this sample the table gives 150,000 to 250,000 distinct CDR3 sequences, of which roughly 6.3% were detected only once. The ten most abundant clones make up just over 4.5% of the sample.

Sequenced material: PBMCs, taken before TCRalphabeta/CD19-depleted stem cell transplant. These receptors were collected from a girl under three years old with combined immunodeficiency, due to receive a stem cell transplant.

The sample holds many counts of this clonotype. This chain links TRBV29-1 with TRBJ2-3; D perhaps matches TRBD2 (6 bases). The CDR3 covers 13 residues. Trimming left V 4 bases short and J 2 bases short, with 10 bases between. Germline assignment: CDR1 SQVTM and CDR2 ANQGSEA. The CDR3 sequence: CSVGTTPTDTQYF. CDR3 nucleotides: TGCAGCGTTGGGACTACTCCCACAGATACGCAGTATTTT.

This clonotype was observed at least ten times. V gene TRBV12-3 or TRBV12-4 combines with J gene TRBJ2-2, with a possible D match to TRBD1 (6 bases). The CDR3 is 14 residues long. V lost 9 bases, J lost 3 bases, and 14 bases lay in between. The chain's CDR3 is CASVRTGHTGELFF. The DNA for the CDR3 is TGTGCCAGTGTCCGAACAGGGCACACCGGGGAGCTGTTTTTT.

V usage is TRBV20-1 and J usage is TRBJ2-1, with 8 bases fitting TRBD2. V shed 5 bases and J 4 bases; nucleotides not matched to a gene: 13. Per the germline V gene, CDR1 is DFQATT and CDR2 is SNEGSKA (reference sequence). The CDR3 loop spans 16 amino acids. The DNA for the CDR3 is TGCAGTGCTCTAAACCCTCTAGCGGGTGATTACAATGAGCAGTTCTTC. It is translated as CSALNPLAGDYNEQFF.

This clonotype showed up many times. The CDR3 sequence: CASSPLRGKWTGELFF. The DNA of the CDR3 is TGTGCCAGCAGCCCCCTCAGGGGGAAGTGGACCGGGGAGCTGTTTTTT. This rearrangement joins TRBV11-2 to TRBJ2-2; the match to TRBD1 covers 7 bases. Germline CDR1 is SGHAT and CDR2 is FQNNGV. The CDR3 consists of 16 residues. The V and J ends lost 5 bases and 5 bases, in that order; junction bases with no gene match: 11.

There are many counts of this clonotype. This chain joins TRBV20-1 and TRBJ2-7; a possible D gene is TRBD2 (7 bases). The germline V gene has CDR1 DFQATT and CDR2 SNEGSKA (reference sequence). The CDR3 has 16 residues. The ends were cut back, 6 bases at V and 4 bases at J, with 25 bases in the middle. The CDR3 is CSASSVGGATFYEQYF. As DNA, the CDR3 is TGCAGTGCCAGTAGCGTAGGGGGGGCAACCTTTTACGAGCAGTACTTC.

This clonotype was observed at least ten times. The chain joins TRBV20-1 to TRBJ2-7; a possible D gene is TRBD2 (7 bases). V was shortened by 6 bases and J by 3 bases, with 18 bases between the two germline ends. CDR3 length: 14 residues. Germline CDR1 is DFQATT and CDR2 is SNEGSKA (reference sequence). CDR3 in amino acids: CSAPYRGAVYEQYF. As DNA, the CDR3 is TGCAGTGCCCCTTACCGGGGGGCCGTCTACGAGCAGTACTTC.

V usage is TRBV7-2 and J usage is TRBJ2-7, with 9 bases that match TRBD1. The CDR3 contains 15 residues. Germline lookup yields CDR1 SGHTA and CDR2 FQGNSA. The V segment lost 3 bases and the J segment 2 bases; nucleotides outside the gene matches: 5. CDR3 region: CASSFGQGSAYEQYF. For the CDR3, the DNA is TGTGCCAGCAGCTTCGGACAGGGGTCGGCCTACGAGCAGTACTTC.

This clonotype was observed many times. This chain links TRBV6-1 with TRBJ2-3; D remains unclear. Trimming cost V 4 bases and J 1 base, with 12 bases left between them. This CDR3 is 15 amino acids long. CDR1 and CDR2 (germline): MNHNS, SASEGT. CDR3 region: CASSVWGLGTDTQYF. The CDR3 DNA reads TGTGCCAGCAGTGTTTGGGGTCTGGGCACAGATACGCAGTATTTT.

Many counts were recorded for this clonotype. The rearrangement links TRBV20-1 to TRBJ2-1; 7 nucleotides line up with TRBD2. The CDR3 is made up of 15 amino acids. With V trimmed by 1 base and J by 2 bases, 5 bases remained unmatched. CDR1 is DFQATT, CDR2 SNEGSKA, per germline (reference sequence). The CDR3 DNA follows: TGCAGTGCTAGAGGTCTAGCGGTTGCCTACAATGAGCAGTTCTTC. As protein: CSARGLAVAYNEQFF.

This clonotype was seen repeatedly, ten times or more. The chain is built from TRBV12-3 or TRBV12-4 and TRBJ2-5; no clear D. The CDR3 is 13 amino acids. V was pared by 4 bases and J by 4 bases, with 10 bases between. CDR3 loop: CASSWSKAETQYF. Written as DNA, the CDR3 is TGTGCCAGCAGTTGGAGCAAGGCAGAGACCCAGTACTTC.

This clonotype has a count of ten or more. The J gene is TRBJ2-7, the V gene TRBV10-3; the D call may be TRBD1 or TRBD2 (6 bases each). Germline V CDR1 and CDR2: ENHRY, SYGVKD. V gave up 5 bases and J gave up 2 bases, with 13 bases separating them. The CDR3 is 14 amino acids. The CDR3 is CAISLGGQAYEQYF. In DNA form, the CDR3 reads TGTGCCATCAGTTTGGGGGGCCAGGCCTACGAGCAGTACTTC.

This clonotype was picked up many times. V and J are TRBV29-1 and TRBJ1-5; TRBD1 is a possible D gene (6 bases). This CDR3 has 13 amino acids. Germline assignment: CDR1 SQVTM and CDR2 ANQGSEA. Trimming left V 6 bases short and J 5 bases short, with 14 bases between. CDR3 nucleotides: TGCAGCGTGCTGGGGGCAATGGATCAGCCCCAGCATTTT. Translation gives CSVLGAMDQPQHF.

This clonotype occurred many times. This CDR3 reads CASTFPTGVGETQYF. CDR3 coding DNA: TGTGCCAGCACCTTCCCGACAGGGGTGGGAGAGACCCAGTACTTC. V usage is TRBV5-5 and J usage is TRBJ2-5; 8 bases are a match to TRBD1. The germline gives CDR1 SGHKS, CDR2 YYEKEE (reference sequence). This CDR3 has 15 amino acids. V trimming: 6 bases; J trimming: 4 bases; junction bases outside the gene matches: 11.

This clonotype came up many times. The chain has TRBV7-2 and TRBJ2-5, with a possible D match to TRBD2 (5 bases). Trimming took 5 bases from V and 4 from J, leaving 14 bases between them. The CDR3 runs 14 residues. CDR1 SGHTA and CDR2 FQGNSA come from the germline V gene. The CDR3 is CASSTGARGETQYF. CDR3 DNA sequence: TGTGCCAGCAGCACGGGCGCCCGGGGAGAGACCCAGTACTTC.

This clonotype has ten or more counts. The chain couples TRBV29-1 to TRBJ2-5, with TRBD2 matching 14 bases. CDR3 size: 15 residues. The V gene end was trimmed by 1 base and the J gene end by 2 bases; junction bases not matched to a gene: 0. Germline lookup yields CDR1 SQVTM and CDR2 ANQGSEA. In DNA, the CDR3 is TGCAGCGTTGAAGGGACTAGCGGGGGGCAAGAGACCCAGTACTTC. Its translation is CSVEGTSGGQETQYF.

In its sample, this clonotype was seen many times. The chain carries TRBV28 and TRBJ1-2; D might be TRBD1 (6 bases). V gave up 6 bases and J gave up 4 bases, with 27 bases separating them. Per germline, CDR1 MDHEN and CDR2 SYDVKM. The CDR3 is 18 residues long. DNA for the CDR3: TGTGCCAGCAGCCTCCTGGGTCAGGGGCTTCCCGGATCCTATGGCTACACCTTC. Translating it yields CASSLLGQGLPGSYGYTF.

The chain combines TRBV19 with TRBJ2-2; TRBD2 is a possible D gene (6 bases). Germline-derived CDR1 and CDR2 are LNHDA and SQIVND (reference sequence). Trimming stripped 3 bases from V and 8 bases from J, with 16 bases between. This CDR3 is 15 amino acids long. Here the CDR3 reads CASSMVTKGTGELFF. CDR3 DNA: TGTGCCAGTAGTATGGTGACAAAGGGGACTGGGGAGCTGTTTTTT.

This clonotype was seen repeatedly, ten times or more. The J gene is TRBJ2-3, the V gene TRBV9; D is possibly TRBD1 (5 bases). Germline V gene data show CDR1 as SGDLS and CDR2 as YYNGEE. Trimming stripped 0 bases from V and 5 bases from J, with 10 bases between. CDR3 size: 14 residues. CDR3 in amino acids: CASSVGWGGDTQYF. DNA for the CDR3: TGTGCCAGCAGCGTAGGCTGGGGCGGAGATACGCAGTATTTT.

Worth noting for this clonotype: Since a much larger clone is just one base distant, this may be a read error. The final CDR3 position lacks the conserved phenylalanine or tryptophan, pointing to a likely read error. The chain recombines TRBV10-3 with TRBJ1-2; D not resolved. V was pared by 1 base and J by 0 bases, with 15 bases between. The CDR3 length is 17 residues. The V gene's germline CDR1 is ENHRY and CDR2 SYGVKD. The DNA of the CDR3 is TGTGCCATCAGTGAGTATAAGAACGGACCGACTAACTATGGCTACACCTGC. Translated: CAISEYKNGPTNYGYTC.

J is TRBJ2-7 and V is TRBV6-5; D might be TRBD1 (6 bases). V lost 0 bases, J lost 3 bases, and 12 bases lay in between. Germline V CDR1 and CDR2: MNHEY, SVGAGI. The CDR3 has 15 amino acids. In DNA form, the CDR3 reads TGTGCCAGCAGTTACTCGAACAGGGAAGGCTACGAGCAGTACTTC. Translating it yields CASSYSNREGYEQYF.

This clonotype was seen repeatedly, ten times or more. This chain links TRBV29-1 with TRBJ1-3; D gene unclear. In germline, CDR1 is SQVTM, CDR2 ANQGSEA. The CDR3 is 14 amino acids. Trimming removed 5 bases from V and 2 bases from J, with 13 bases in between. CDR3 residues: CSVYGEITGNTIYF. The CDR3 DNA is TGCAGCGTTTACGGGGAGATCACTGGAAACACCATATATTTT.

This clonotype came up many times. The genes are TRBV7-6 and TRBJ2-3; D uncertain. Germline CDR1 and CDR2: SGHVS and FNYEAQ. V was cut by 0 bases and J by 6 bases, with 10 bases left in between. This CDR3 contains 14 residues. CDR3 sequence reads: CASSLASLPDTQYF. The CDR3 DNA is TGTGCCAGCAGCTTAGCATCTTTACCTGATACGCAGTATTTT.

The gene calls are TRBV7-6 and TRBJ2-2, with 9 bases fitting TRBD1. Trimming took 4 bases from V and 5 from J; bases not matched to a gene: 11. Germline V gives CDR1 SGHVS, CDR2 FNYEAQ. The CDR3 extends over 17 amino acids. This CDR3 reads CASSWDRVGEITGELFF. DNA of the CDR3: TGTGCCAGCAGCTGGGACAGGGTGGGCGAAATTACCGGGGAGCTGTTTTTT.

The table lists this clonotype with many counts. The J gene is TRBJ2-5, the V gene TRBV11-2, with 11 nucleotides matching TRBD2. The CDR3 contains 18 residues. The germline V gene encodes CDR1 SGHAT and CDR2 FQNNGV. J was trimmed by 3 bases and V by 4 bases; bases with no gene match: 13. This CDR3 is CASSSPDTSGSFKETQYF. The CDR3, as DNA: TGTGCCAGCAGCTCCCCTGACACTAGCGGGAGTTTTAAAGAGACCCAGTACTTC.

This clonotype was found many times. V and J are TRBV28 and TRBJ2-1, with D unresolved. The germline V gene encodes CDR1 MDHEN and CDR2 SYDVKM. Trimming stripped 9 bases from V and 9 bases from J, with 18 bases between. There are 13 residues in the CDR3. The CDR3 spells CASIPLAGTEQFF. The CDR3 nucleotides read TGTGCCAGTATACCATTAGCAGGAACTGAGCAGTTCTTC.

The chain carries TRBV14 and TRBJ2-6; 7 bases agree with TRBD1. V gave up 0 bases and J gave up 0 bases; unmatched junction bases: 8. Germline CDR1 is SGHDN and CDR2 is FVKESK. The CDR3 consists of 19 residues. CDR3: CASSQDLDRDLSGANVLTF. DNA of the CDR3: TGTGCCAGCAGCCAAGATCTTGACAGGGACCTCTCTGGGGCCAACGTCCTGACTTTC.

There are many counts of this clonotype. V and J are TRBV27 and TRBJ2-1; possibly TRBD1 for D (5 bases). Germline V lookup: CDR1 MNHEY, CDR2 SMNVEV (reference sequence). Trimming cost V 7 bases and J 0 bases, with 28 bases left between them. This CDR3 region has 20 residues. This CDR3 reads CASTPQGRASLRSSYNEQFF. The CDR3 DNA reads TGTGCCAGCACCCCCCAGGGCAGGGCGTCTCTTCGTAGCTCCTACAATGAGCAGTTCTTC.